These T cell receptor beta chains were read from a single sample in a study of cytomegalovirus exposure and HLA in healthy donors. The repertoire was sequenced with immunoSEQ multiplex PCR; TCRdb's copy has only in-frame clones and lacks some. The data show 200,000 to 250,000 clones, with approximately 80% seen just once and more than 0.5% held by the top ten. Sequencing input: PBMCs. Receptors originate from a woman aged 40 to 49 in good health and CMV-seronegative. Both conserved end residues are part of each CDR3. A D gene is named only where the DNA matches it firmly. Rows give clone size only sometimes, using once, few, many, or a class for an expanded clone.

v_gene	j_gene	abundance	d_gene	CDR3nt	CDR3aa
TRBV19	TRBJ1-6	-	TRBD1	TGTGCCAGTAGTATATCAGCGACAGGGGCTGGTTCACCCCTCCACTTT	CASSISATGAGSPLHF
TRBV4-2	TRBJ2-5	-	TRBD1	TGTGCCAGCAGCCCCAGGGGGCGGGAGACCCAGTACTTC	CASSPRGRETQYF
TRBV4-3	TRBJ2-2	few	-	TGCGCCAGCAGCCAAGTCCCAGGGGTCCCCGGGGAGCTGTTTTTT	CASSQVPGVPGELFF
TRBV7-6	TRBJ1-1	-	-	TGTGCCAGCAGCCGGAGGGGCGCAAACACTGAAGCTTTCTTT	CASSRRGANTEAFF
TRBV15	TRBJ2-3	-	TRBD1	TGTGCCACCAGCAGAGGACGGACAGGGATCATCACGGGTACGTGGAATACGCAGTATTTT	CATSRGRTGIITGTWNTQYF
TRBV7-3	TRBJ1-2	-	-	TGTGCCAGCAGCTTAGTTGGGGGGGCCCGCTATGGCTACACCTTC	CASSLVGGARYGYTF
TRBV6-1	TRBJ1-5	-	-	TGTGCCAGCAGTGAAGGAGGAATACGTCAGCCCCAGCATTTT	CASSEGGIRQPQHF
TRBV28	TRBJ1-4	-	-	TGTGCCAGCAGTTCGTTGACAGGATATAATGAAAAACTGTTTTTT	CASSSLTGYNEKLFF
TRBV9	TRBJ2-3	few	-	TGTGCCAGCAGCCCCTACACAGATACGCAGTATTTT	CASSPYTDTQYF
TRBV29-1	TRBJ2-3	-	TRBD2	TGCAGCGGCTCGCCTAGCGGGGGGGCGGTAGATACGCAGTATTTT	CSGSPSGGAVDTQYF
TRBV29-1	TRBJ1-1	-	-	TGCAGCGCGACAACGAACACTGAAGCTTTCTTT	CSATTNTEAFF
TRBV5-1	TRBJ2-7	-	TRBD1	TGCGCCAGCAGCCCCAGACAGGGGGCGGGGTACGAGCAGTACTTC	CASSPRQGAGYEQYF
TRBV5-4	TRBJ1-1	-	TRBD1	TGTGCCAGCAGCCCAAGGGGGCCGGAAACTGAAGCTTTCTTT	CASSPRGPETEAFF
TRBV7-3	TRBJ2-3	-	TRBD1	TGTGCCAGCAGCTTATGGGGACAGGGGGCAGATACGCAGTATTTT	CASSLWGQGADTQYF
TRBV4-1	TRBJ2-1	-	TRBD1	TGCGCCAGCAGCCCAGACCGGTTACAGGGGGGCGATGAGCAGTTCTTC	CASSPDRLQGGDEQFF
TRBV30	TRBJ1-5	-	TRBD1	TGTGCTTATCGGACAGGGCCTAGTGGACAGCCCCAGCATTTT	CAYRTGPSGQPQHF
TRBV19	TRBJ1-5	-	TRBD1	TGTGCCAGTAGCACACAGGGGAGCAATCAGCCCCAGCATTTT	CASSTQGSNQPQHF
TRBV7-9	TRBJ2-3	-	TRBD2	TGTGCCAGCAGCTTAATAGCGGGGGCGGATACGCAGTATTTT	CASSLIAGADTQYF
TRBV9	TRBJ2-1	-	-	TGTGCCAGCAGCGAGTCTGCGGCCTCTTCTTCCTACAATGAGCAGTTCTTC	CASSESAASSSYNEQFF
TRBV18	TRBJ2-7	-	-	TGTGCCAGCTCACCGGGCGGGGATGTAAACGAGCAGTACTTC	CASSPGGDVNEQYF
TRBV19	TRBJ2-7	-	-	TGTGCCAGTAGTCGGGGAATCTACGAGCAGTACTTC	CASSRGIYEQYF
TRBV7-8	TRBJ2-2	-	-	TGTGCCAGCAGCTTAGTCGGGACTTACACCGGGGAGCTGTTTTTT	CASSLVGTYTGELFF
TRBV28	TRBJ1-2	-	-	TGTGCCAGCAGTTTAGGAGGCGACTATGGCTACACCTTC	CASSLGGDYGYTF
TRBV11-2	TRBJ1-3	-	-	TGTGCCAGCAGCTTAGGAGGGCGCTGGACTGGAAACACCATATATTTT	CASSLGGRWTGNTIYF
TRBV9	TRBJ2-2	-	-	TGTGCCAGCAGCGTTCACAGTAACACCGGGGAGCTGTTTTTT	CASSVHSNTGELFF
TRBV5-8	TRBJ1-4	-	TRBD1	TGTGCCAGCAGCGGACAGGTTAAACTGTTTTTT	CASSGQVKLFF
TRBV7-9	TRBJ1-1	-	TRBD1	TGTGCCAGCAGCGTCGGACAGGTGAACACTGAAGCTTTCTTT	CASSVGQVNTEAFF
TRBV7-2	TRBJ1-1	-	TRBD1	TGTGCCAGCAGCTCCGGACAGGGTAGGGGCAACACTGAAGCTTTCTTT	CASSSGQGRGNTEAFF
TRBV9	TRBJ2-3	-	TRBD1	TGTGCCAGCAGCGTGGAGGACAGGGACGATACGCAGTATTTT	CASSVEDRDDTQYF
TRBV5-1	TRBJ2-2	-	-	TGCGCCAGCAGCTTGGGCCCCAGGAGGGCAGACACCGGGGAGCTGTTTTTT	CASSLGPRRADTGELFF
TRBV9	TRBJ2-7	-	-	TGTGCCAGCAGCGCGAGACAGGAGGCCTCCTACGAGCAGTACTTC	CASSARQEASYEQYF
TRBV11-3	TRBJ1-1	-	TRBD1	TGTGCCAGCAGCAAGGACAGGTTCACTGAAGCTTTCTTT	CASSKDRFTEAFF
TRBV10-1	TRBJ1-2	few	-	TGCGCCAGCAGTGAGTCCCGGACAAGGGGCTACACCTTC	CASSESRTRGYTF
TRBV5-1	TRBJ1-2	-	-	TGCGCCAGCAGCTTGGCGGGGGTGGATTATGGCTACACCTTC	CASSLAGVDYGYTF
TRBV7-6	TRBJ1-2	once	TRBD1	TGTGCCAGCAGCCCTGACAGGGCCCAAGGATATGGCTACACCTTC	CASSPDRAQGYGYTF
TRBV6-4	TRBJ2-1	-	TRBD2	TGTGCCAGCAGTGAGGAAGGAGCGGGGGTGCGCAATGAGCAGTTCTTC	CASSEEGAGVRNEQFF
TRBV5-8	TRBJ2-7	-	TRBD2	TGTGCCAGCAGTCCCTTAGCGGGGGGCCTCTCCTACGAGCAGTACTTC	CASSPLAGGLSYEQYF
TRBV5-1	TRBJ2-3	-	TRBD1	TGCGCCAGTAGACAGGGGGCTGCAGATACGCAGTATTTT	CASRQGAADTQYF
TRBV9	TRBJ1-2	once	-	TGTGCCAGCAGAGGTGGGGGGTTTGGTGGCTACACCTTC	CASRGGGFGGYTF
TRBV4-1	TRBJ2-7	-	TRBD1	TGCGCCAGCAGCCTTGGACAGGTCCCTACCTACGAGCAGTACTTC	CASSLGQVPTYEQYF
TRBV5-6	TRBJ2-2	-	TRBD2	TGTGCCAGCAGCACCTCGGCCTGGGCGGGGGGGCGGACCGGGGAGCTGTTTTTT	CASSTSAWAGGRTGELFF
TRBV5-4	TRBJ2-5	-	-	TGTGCCAGCAGCACCCGACAGGATTCTCAAGAGACCCAGTACTTC	CASSTRQDSQETQYF
TRBV28	TRBJ2-2	-	-	TGTGCCAGTCATACGAGCGGGCCTGGCGGGGAGCTGTTTTTT	CASHTSGPGGELFF
TRBV4-3	TRBJ2-2	-	TRBD1	TGCGCCAGCAGCCAGCTAACGGGACAGGGGGGAACCGGGGAGCTGTTTTTT	CASSQLTGQGGTGELFF
TRBV5-6	TRBJ1-2	-	-	TGTGCCAGCAGCTTGAAGGGAGGGAACTATGGCTACACCTTC	CASSLKGGNYGYTF
TRBV25-1	TRBJ2-7	-	TRBD1	TGTGCCAGCAGATCCCCCGGGACAGCAGTGACCTACGAGCAGTACTTC	CASRSPGTAVTYEQYF
TRBV12-5	TRBJ2-7	-	-	TGTGCTAGTGGTTTGAAGAACGCATACGAGCAGTACTTC	CASGLKNAYEQYF
TRBV7-9	TRBJ2-3	-	-	TGTGCCAGCAGCGCCGGAGATACGCAGTATTTT	CASSAGDTQYF
TRBV19	TRBJ1-5	-	-	TGTGCCAGTAGAACAGGGAACCAGCCCCAGCATTTT	CASRTGNQPQHF
TRBV2	TRBJ2-7	-	TRBD2	TGTGCCAGCAGTGACGGGACTAGCCAGTACGAGCAGTACTTC	CASSDGTSQYEQYF
TRBV6-1	TRBJ1-6	-	-	TGTGCCGGAGGGGATCGCAGGGTTTCACCCCTCCACTTT	CAGGDRRVSPLHF
TRBV5-4	TRBJ2-7	-	TRBD2	TGTGCCAGCAGCTTCGGGGGGAGCTCCTACGAGCAGTACTTC	CASSFGGSSYEQYF
TRBV6-1	TRBJ2-7	-	-	TGTGCCAGCAATCTCTACGAGCAGTACTTC	CASNLYEQYF
TRBV6-5	TRBJ2-3	few	TRBD2	TGTGCCAGCAGCAAGCGGGGGGCGGTAGCAGATACGCAGTATTTT	CASSKRGAVADTQYF